This T cell receptor beta chain was captured by sequencing in a study of metastatic and nonmetastatic thyroid tumors. Overall study context: Malignant and benign thyroid patients had repertoires compared in peripheral blood and tumor or nodule tissue.

Details on this clone: The junction does not match germline at one end; this may be a read error.

Using MiXCR, TCRdb re-called clones from the PCR reads. The data show 20,000 to 25,000 clones, with about a sixth seen just once and around 21% held by the top ten. The CDR3 length is 16 residues. Germline V gene sequence: CDR1 SGHNT, CDR2 YYREEE (reference sequence). Treatment of any kind had been given to no patient before thyroid surgery. The sequenced sample was blood. The receptor's source is a male donor with papillary thyroid cancer or a benign thyroid nodule (not recorded which). Some clones in this sample may be carry-over from other donors' samples. The rearrangement uses TRBV5-4 and TRBJ2-2; possible D gene TRBD2, 6 bases. CDR3: CATSLAREVNTWELFF. Here the CDR3 DNA reads TGTGCCACCAGCTTGGCGAGGGAGGTGAACACCTGGGAGCTGTTTTTT.